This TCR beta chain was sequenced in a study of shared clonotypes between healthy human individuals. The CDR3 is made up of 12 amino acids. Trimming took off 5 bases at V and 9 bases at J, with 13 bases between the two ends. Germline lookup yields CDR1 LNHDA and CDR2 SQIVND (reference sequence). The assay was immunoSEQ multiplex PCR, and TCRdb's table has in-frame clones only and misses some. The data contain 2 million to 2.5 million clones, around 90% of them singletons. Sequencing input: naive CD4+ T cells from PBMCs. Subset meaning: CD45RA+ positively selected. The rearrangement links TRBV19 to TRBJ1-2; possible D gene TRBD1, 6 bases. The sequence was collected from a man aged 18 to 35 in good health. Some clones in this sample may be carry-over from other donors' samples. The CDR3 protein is CASSPRDNSYTF. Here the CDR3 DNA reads TGTGCCAGTAGTCCCCGGGACAACAGCTACACCTTC. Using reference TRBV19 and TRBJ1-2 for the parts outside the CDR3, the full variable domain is DGGITQSPKYLFRKEGQNVTLSCEQNLNHDAMYWYRQDPGQGLRLIYYSQIVNDFQKGDIAEGYSVSREKKESFPLTVTSAQKNPTAFYLCASSPRDNSYTFGSGTRLTVV.